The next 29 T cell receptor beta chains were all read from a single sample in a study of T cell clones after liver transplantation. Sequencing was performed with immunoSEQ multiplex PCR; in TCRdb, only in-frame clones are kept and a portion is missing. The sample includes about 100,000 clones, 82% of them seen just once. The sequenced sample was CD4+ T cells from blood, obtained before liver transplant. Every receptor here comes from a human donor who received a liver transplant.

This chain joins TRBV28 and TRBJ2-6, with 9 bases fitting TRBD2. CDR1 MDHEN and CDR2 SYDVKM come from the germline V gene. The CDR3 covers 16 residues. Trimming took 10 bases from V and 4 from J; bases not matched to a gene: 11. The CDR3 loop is CATNPGLAPGANVLTF. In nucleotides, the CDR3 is TGTGCCACAAACCCGGGACTAGCTCCCGGGGCCAACGTCCTGACTTTC.

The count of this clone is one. The chain's CDR3 is CAFTGSINQPQHF. DNA for the CDR3: TGTGCCTTCACCGGCAGCATCAATCAGCCCCAGCATTTT. The chain links TRBV30 to TRBJ1-5; D gene unclear. Trimming left V 7 bases short and J 3 bases short, with 13 bases between. The CDR3 totals 13 residues. Per germline, CDR1 GTSNPN and CDR2 SVGIG (reference sequence). The complete variable domain, with remaining parts taken from reference TRBV30 and TRBJ1-5, reads SQTIHQWPATLVQPVGSPLSLECTVEGTSNPNLYWYRQAAGRGLQLLFYSVGIGQISSEVPQNLSASRPQDRQFILSSKKLLLSDSGFYLCAFTGSINQPQHFGDGTRLSIL.

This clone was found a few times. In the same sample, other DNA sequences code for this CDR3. The CDR3 loop reads CASSLAETGNQPQHF. In DNA form, the CDR3 reads TGTGCCAGCAGCTTAGCCGAGACGGGGAATCAGCCCCAGCATTTT. The chain carries TRBV7-9 and TRBJ1-5; D is uncertain. Germline V gene sequence: CDR1 SEHNR, CDR2 FQNEAQ (reference sequence). The V and J ends lost 0 bases and 4 bases respectively, with 10 bases between them. The CDR3 is 15 amino acids.

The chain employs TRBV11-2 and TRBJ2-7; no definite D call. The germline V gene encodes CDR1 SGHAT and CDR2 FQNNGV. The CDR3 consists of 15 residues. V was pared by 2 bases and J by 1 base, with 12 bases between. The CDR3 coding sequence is TGTGCCAGCAGCTTACAAGGTTATGGGTCCTACGAGCAGTACTTC. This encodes CASSLQGYGSYEQYF.

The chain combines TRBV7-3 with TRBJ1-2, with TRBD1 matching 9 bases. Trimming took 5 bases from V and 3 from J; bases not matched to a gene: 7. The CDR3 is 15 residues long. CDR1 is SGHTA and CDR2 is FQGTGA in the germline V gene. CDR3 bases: TGTGCCAGCAGCCCCCGGACAGGGGACCACTATGGCTACACCTTC. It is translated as CASSPRTGDHYGYTF.

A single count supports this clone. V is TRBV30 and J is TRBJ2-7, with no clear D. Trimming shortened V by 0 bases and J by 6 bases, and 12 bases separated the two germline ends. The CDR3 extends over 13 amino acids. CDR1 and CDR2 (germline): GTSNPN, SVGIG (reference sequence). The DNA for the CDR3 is TGTGCCTGGAGTGTAGTACTTCTAGGCGAGCAGTACTTC. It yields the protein CAWSVVLLGEQYF.

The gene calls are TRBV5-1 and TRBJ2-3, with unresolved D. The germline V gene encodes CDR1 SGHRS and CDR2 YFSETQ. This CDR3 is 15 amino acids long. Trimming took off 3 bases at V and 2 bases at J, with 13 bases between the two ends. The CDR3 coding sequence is TGCGCCAGCAGCTATTCCCCGGAGAACACAGATACGCAGTATTTT. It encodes CASSYSPENTDTQYF.

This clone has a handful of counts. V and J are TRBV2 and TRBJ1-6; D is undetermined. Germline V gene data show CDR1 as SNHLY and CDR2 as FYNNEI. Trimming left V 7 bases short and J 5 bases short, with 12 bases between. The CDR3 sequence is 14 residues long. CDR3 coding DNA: TGTGCCAGCACCCCCGGGGATAATAATTCACCCCTCCACTTT. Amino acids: CASTPGDNNSPLHF.

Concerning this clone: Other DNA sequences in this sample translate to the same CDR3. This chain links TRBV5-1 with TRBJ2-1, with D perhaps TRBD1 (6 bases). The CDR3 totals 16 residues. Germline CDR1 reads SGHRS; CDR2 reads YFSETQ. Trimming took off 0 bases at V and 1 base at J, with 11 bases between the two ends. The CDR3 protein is CASSLGTATSYNEQFF. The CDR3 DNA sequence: TGCGCCAGCAGCTTGGGGACAGCTACTTCCTACAATGAGCAGTTCTTC.

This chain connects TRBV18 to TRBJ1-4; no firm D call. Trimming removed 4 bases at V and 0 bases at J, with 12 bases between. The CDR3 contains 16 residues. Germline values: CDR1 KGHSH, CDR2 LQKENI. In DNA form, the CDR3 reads TGTGCCAGCTCACTAAACCAAGGGTCAACTAATGAAAAACTGTTTTTT. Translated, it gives CASSLNQGSTNEKLFF.

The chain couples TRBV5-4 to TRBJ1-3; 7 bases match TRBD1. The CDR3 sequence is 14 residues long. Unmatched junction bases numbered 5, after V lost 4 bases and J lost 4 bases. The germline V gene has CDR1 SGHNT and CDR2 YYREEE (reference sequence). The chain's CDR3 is CASSDNRGGNTIYF. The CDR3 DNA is TGTGCCAGCAGCGACAACAGGGGAGGAAACACCATATATTTT.

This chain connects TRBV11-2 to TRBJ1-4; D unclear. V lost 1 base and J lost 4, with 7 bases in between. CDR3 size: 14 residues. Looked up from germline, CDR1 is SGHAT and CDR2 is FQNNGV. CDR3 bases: TGTGCCAGCAGCTTAGTAATGGGTAATGAAAAACTGTTTTTT. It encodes CASSLVMGNEKLFF. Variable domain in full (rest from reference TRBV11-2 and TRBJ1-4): EAGVAQSPRYKIIEKRQSVAFWCNPISGHATLYWYQQILGQGPKLLIQFQNNGVVDDSQLPKDRFSAERLKGVDSTLKIQPAKLEDSAVYLCASSLVMGNEKLFFGSGTQLSVL.

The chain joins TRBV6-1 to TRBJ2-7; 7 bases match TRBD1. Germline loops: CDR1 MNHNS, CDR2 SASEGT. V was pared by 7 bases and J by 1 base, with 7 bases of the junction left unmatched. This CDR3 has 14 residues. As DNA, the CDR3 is TGTGCCAGCACCGAGCACAGGGGATCCTACGAGCAGTACTTC. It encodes CASTEHRGSYEQYF.

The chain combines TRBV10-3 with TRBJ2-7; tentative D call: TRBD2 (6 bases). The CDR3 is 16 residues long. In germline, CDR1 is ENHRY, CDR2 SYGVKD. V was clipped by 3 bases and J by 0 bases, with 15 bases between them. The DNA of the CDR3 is TGTGCCATCAGTGATCCATGGGTGGGGGGCTCCTACGAGCAGTACTTC. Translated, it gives CAISDPWVGGSYEQYF.

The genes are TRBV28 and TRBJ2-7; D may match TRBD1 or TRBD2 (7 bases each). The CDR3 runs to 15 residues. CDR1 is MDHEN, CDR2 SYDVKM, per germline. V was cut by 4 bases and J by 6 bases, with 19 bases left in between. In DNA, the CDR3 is TGTGCCAGCAGTTACCTCAGGGGGAGGGCCACCGAGCAGTACTTC. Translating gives CASSYLRGRATEQYF.

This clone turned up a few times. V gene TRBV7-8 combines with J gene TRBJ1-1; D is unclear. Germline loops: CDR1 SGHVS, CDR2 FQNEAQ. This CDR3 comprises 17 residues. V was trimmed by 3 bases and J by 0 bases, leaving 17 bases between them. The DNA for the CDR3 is TGTGCCAGCAGCTTCGGGCTGTGGATTTCTATGAACACTGAAGCTTTCTTT. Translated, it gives CASSFGLWISMNTEAFF.

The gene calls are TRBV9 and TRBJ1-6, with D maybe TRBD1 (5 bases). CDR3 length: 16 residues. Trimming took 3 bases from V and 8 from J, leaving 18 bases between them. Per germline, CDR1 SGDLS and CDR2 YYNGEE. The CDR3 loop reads CASSATGDILYSPLHF. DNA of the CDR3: TGTGCCAGCAGCGCTACAGGAGACATATTGTATTCACCCCTCCACTTT.

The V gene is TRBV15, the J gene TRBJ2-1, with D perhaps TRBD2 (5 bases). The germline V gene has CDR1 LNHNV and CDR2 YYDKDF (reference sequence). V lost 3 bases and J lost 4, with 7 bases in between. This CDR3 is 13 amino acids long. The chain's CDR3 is CATSRQRYNEQFF. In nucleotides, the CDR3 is TGTGCCACCAGCAGGCAGCGGTACAATGAGCAGTTCTTC.

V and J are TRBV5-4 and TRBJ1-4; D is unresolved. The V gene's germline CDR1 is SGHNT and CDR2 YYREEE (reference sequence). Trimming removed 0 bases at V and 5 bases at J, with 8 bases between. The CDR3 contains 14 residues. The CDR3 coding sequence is TGTGCCAGCAGCTTGGTGGGGATCAATGAAAAACTGTTTTTT. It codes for CASSLVGINEKLFF.

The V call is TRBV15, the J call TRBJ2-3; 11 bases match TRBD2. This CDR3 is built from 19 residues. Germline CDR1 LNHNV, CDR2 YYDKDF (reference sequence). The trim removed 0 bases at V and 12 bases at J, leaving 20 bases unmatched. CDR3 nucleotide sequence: TGTGCCACCAGCAGAGACCCCGAAGACAGGGGCCTAGCGGGAGGAGGCCAGTATTTT. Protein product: CATSRDPEDRGLAGGGQYF.

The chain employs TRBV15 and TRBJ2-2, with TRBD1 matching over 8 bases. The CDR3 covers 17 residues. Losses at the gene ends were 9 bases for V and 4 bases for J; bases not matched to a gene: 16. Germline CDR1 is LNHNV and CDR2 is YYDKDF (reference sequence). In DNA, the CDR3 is TGTGCCACTCGGTACCAGGCCCAGGGGGCGGGCACCGGGGAGCTGTTTTTT. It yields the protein CATRYQAQGAGTGELFF.

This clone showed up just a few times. The CDR3 reads CASKIGHIQETQYF. CDR3 DNA: TGTGCCAGCAAGATAGGACATATTCAAGAGACCCAGTACTTC. This sequence joins TRBV6-1 and TRBJ2-5; D is possibly TRBD1 (5 bases). The germline V gene has CDR1 MNHNS and CDR2 SASEGT. V lost 7 bases to trimming and J lost 2 bases, with 14 bases between them. This CDR3 spans 14 amino acids.

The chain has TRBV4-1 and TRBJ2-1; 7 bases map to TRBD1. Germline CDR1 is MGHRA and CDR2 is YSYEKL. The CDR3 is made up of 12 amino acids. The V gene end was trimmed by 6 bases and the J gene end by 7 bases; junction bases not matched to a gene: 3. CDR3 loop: CASRGDSNEQFF. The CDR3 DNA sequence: TGCGCCAGCAGAGGGGACAGTAATGAGCAGTTCTTC.

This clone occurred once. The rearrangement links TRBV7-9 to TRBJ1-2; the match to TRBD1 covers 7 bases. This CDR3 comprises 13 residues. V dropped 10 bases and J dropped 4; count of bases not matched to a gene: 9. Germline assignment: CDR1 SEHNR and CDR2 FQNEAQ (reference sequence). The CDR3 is CANDIPGGYGYTF. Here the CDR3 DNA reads TGTGCCAACGATATACCAGGGGGCTATGGCTACACCTTC. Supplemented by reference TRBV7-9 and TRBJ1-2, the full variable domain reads DTGVSQNPRHKITKRGQNVTFRCDPISEHNRLYWYRQTLGQGPEFLTYFQNEAQLEKSRLLSDRFSAERPKGSFSTLEIQRTEQGDSAMYLCANDIPGGYGYTFGSGTRLTVV.

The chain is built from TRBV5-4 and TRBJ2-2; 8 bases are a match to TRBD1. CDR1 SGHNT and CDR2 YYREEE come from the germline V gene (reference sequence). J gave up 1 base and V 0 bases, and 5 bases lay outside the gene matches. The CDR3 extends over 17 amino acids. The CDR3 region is CASSLGTGKLNTGELFF. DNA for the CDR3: TGTGCCAGCAGCTTGGGGACAGGGAAGTTGAACACCGGGGAGCTGTTTTTT.

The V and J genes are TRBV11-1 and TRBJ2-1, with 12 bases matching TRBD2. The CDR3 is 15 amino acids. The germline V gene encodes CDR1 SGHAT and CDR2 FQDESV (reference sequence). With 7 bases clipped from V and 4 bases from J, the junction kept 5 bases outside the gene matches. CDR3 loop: CASNRGLAGYNEQFF. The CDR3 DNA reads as TGTGCCAGCAACCGGGGACTAGCGGGTTACAATGAGCAGTTCTTC.

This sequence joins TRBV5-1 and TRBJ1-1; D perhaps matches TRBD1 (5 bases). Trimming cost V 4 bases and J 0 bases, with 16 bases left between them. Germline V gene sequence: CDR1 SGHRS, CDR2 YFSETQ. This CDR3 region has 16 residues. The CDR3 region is CASSPASGTVNTEAFF. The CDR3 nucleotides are TGCGCCAGCAGCCCGGCATCGGGGACGGTGAACACTGAAGCTTTCTTT.

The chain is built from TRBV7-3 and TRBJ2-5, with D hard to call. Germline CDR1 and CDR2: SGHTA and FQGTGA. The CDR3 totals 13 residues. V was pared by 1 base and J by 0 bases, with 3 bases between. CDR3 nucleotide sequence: TGTGCCAGCAGCTTAAGTCACCAAGAGACCCAGTACTTC. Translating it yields CASSLSHQETQYF.

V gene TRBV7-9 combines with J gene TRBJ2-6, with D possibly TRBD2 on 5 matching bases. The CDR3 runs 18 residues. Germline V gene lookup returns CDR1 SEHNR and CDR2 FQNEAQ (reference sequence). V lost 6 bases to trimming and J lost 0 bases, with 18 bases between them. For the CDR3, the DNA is TGTGCCAGCAGGGCCCCCTTAGGAGGAATCTCTGGGGCCAACGTCCTGACTTTC. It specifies CASRAPLGGISGANVLTF.